This T cell receptor beta chain comes out of a study of blood T cell repertoires in COVID-19. The CDR3 runs to 15 residues. From germline, CDR1 is MGHRA and CDR2 YSYEKL. V lost 3 bases to trimming and J lost 3 bases; unmatched junction nucleotides: 4. Assay: immunoSEQ multiplex PCR; the TCRdb copy retains only in-frame clones and omits some. The sample consists of about 430,000 clones, roughly 88% of them appearing once. What was sequenced was PBMCs or T cells enriched from blood (not recorded which). The sequence was obtained from a woman in her twenties or thirties with acute COVID-19. V usage is TRBV4-1 and J usage is TRBJ2-7; 11 nucleotides agree with TRBD2. Here the CDR3 DNA reads TGCGCCAGCAGCCACGTTAGCGGGGGGGACTACGAGCAGTACTTC. Translation: CASSHVSGGDYEQYF.